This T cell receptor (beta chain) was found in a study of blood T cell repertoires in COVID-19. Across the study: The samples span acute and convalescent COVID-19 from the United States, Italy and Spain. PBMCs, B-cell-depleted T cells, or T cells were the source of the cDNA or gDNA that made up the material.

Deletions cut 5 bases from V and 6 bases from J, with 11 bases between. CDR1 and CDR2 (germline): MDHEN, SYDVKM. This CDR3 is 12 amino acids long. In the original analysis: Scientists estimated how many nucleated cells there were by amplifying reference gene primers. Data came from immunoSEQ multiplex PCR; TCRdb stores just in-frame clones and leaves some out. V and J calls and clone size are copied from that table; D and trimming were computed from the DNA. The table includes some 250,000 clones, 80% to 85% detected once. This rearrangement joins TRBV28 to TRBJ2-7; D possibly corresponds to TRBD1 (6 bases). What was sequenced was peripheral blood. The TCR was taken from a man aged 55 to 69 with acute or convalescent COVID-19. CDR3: CASSITGSEQYF. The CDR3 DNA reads TGTGCCAGCAGTATAACAGGGTCCGAGCAGTACTTC.